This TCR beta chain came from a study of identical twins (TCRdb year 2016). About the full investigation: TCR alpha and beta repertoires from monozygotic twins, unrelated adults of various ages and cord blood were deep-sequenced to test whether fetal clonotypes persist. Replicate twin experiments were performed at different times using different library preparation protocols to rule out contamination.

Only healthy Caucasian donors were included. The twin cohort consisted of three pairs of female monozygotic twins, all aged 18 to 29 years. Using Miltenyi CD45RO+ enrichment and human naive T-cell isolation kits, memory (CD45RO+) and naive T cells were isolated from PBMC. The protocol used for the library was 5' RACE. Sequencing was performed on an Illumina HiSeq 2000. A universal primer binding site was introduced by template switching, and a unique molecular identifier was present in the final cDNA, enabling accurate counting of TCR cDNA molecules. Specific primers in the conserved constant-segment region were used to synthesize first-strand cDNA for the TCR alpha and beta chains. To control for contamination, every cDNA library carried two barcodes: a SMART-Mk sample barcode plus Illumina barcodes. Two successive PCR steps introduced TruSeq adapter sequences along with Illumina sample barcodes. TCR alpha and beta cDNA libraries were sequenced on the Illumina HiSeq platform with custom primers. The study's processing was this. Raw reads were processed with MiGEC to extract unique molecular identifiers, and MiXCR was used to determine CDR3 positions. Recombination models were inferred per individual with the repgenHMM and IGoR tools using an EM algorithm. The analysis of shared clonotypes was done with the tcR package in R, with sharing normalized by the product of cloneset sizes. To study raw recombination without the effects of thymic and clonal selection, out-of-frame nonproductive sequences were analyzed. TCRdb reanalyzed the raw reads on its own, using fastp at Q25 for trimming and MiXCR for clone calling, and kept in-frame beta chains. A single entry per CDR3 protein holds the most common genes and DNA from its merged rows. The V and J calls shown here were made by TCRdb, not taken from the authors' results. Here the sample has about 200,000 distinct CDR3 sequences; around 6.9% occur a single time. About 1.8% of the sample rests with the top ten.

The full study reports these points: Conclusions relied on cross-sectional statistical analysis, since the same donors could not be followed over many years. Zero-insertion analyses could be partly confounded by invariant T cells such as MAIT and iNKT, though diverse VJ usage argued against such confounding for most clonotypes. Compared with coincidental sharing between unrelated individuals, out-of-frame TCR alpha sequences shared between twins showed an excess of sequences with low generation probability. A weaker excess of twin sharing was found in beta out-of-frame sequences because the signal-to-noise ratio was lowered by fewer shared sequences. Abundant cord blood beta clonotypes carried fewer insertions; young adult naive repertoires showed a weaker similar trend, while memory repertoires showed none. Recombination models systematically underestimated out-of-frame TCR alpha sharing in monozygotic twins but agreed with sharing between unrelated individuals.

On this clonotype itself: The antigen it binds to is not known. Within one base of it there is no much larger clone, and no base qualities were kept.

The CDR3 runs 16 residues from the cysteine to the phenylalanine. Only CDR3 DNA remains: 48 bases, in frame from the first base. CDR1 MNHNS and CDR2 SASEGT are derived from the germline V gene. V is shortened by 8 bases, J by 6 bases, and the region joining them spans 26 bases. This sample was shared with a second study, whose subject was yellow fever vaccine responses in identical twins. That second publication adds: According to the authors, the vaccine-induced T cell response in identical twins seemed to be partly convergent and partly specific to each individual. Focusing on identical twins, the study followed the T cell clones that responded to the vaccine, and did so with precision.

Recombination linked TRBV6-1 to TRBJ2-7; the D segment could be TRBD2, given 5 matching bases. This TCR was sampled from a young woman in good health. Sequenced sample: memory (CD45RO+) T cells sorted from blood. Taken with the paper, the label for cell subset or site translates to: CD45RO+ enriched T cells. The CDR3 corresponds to CASVPQGRGLVREQYF. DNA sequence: TGTGCCAGCGTACCCCAAGGTCGAGGGCTCGTTCGCGAGCAGTACTTC.